This TCR beta chain stems from a study of early T cells in non-severe SARS-CoV-2 infection. J lost 7 bases, V lost 7 bases, and 10 bases had no gene match. This CDR3 has 15 residues. General study results and limits: Private and CD4 specificities were missed by VDJdb matching, skewed to anti-spike CD8.

The TCR library protocol was used to attach unique molecular identifiers. These identifiers were attached to individual cDNA molecules. TCRdb reprocessed the 5' RACE reads with MiXCR, giving one entry per CDR3 protein. The data contain tens of thousands of distinct CDR3 sequences, around 5.4% of them seen just once; the ten biggest clones take up 5% to 6.5%. This clonotype was recorded at least ten times. Its antigen is currently unknown. Sequencing used whole blood. This rearrangement joins TRBV12-3 or TRBV12-4 to TRBJ1-6, with TRBD1 identical over 7 bases. The TCR sequence derives from an adult who was a healthcare worker with PCR-confirmed SARS-CoV-2 infection or an uninfected control (not recorded which). The CDR3 DNA is TGTGCCAGCACCGTCCGGGACAGCGCAAATTCACCCCTCCACTTT. Translated, it gives CASTVRDSANSPLHF.